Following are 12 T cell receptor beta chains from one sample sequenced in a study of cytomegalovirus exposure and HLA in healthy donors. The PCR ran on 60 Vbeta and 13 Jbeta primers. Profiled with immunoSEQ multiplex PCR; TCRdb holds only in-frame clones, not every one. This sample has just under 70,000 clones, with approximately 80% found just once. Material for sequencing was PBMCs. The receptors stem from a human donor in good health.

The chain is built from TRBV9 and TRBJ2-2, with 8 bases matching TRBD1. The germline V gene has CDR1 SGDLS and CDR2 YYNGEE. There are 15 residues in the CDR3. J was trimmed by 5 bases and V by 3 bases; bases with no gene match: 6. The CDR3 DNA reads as TGTGCCAGCAGCGGCCAGGGGGCCAAGACCGGGGAGCTGTTTTTT. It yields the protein CASSGQGAKTGELFF. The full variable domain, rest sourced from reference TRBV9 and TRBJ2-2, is DSGVTQTPKHLITATGQRVTLRCSPRSGDLSVYWYQQSLDQGLQFLIQYYNGEERAKGNILERFSAQQFPDLHSELNLSSLELGDSALYFCASSGQGAKTGELFFGEGSRLTVL.

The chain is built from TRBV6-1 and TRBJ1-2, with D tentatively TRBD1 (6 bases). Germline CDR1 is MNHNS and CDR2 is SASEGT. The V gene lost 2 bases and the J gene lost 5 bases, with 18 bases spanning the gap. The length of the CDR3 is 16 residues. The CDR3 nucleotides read TGTGCCAGCAGTGAAAGGGAATGGCAGGGGATATATGGCTACACCTTC. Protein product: CASSEREWQGIYGYTF.

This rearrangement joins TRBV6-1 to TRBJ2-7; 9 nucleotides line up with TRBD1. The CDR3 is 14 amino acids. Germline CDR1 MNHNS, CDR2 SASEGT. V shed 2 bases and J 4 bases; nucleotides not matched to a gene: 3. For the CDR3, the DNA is TGTGCCAGCAGTGAAACAGGGGGCAGTTACGAGCAGTACTTC. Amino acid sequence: CASSETGGSYEQYF.

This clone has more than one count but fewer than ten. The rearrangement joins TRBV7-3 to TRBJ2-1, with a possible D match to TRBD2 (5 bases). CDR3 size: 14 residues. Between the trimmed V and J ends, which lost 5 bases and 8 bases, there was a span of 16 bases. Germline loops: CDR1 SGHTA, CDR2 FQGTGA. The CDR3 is CASSIRPLVDEQFF. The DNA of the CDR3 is TGTGCCAGCAGCATCCGACCACTAGTGGATGAGCAGTTCTTC.

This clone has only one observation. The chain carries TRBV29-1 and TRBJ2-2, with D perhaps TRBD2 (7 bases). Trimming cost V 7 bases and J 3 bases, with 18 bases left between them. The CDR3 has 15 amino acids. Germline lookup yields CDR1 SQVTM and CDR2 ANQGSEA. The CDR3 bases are TGCAGCGCCCTAACGGGGGGCCCCGACACCGGGGAGCTGTTTTTT. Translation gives CSALTGGPDTGELFF.

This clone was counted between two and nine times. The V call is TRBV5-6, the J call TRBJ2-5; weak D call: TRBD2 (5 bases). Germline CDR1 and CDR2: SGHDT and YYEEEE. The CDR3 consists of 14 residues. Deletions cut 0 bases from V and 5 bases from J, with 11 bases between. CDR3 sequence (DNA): TGTGCCAGCAGCTTGGTCGGGGTCGGCGAGACCCAGTACTTC. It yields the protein CASSLVGVGETQYF.

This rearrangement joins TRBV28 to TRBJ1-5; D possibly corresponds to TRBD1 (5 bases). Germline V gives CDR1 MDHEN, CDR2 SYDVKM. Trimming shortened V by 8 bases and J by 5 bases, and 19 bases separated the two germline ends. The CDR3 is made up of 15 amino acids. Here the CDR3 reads CASWDVGQGYQPQHF. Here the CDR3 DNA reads TGTGCCAGCTGGGATGTTGGTCAGGGTTATCAGCCCCAGCATTTT.

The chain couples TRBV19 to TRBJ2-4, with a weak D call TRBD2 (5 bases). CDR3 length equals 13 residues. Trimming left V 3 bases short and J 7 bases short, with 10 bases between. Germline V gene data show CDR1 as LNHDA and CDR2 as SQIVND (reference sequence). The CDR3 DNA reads TGTGCCAGTAGTATCCCGGGGATCAACATTCAGTACTTC. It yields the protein CASSIPGINIQYF.

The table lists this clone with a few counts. Here the CDR3 reads CVTSNGEQYF. The CDR3 DNA follows: TGTGTCACTAGCAACGGCGAGCAGTACTTC. V is TRBV11-3 and J is TRBJ2-5; D perhaps matches TRBD2 (6 bases). The closer fit of TRBJ2-7 to the DNA end suggests the J call may be wrong. This CDR3 is 10 amino acids long. From germline, CDR1 is SGHNT and CDR2 YENEEA.

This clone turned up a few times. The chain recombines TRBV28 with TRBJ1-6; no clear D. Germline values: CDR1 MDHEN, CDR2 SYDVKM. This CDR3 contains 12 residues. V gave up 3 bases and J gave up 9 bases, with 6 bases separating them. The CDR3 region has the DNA TGTGCCAGCAGTTTCCCGAGTTCACCCCTCCACTTT. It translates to CASSFPSSPLHF. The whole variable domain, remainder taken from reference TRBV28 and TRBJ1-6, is DVKVTQSSRYLVKRTGEKVFLECVQDMDHENMFWYRQDPGLGLRLIYFSYDVKMKEKGDIPEGYSVSREKKERFSLILESASTNQTSMYLCASSFPSSPLHFGNGTRLTVT.

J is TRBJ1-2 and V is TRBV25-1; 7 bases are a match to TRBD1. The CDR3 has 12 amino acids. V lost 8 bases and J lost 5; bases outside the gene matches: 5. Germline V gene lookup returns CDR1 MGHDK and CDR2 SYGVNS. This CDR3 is CASSRDSYGYTF. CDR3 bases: TGTGCCAGCTCCCGGGACAGTTATGGCTACACCTTC.

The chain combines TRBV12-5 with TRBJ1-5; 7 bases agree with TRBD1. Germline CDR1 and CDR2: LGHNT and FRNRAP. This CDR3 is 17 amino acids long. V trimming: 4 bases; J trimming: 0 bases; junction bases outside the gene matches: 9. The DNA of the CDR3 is TGTGCTAGTGGTTCCCGGGACAGAGATTATAGCAATCAGCCCCAGCATTTT. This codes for CASGSRDRDYSNQPQHF. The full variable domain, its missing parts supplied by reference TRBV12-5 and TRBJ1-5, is DARVTQTPRHKVTEMGQEVTMRCQPILGHNTVFWYRQTMMQGLELLAYFRNRAPLDDSGMPKDRFSAEMPDATLATLKIQPSEPRDSAVYFCASGSRDRDYSNQPQHFGDGTRLSIL.